The 28 T cell receptor beta chains below come from one sample, sequenced in a study of shared clonotypes between healthy human individuals. Cells designated naive CD8 were CD45RO-negative and were positively selected for CCR7, with terminally differentiated effector memory CD45RA+ cells excluded. Sequencing was performed with immunoSEQ multiplex PCR; in TCRdb, only in-frame clones are kept and a portion is missing. The sample has roughly 2,000,000 clones; approximately 94% are singletons. The sample was naive CD8+ T cells sorted from blood. All receptors derive from a man aged 18-30 years in good health.

As to this clone: Other DNA sequences within the sample encode an identical CDR3. The chain recombines TRBV27 with TRBJ1-2; 12 positions match TRBD1. J lost 2 bases, V lost 5 bases, and 3 bases had no gene match. This CDR3 has 15 residues. The germline CDR1 and CDR2 sequences are MNHEY and SMNVEV (reference sequence). Written as DNA, the CDR3 is TGTGCCAGCAGTCCGGGACAGGGGGCCAACTATGGCTACACCTTC. Protein sequence: CASSPGQGANYGYTF.

This clone was recorded once. The chain joins TRBV10-3 to TRBJ2-5; TRBD1 aligns across 11 bases. The germline gives CDR1 ENHRY, CDR2 SYGVKD. This CDR3 region has 14 residues. V lost 10 bases to trimming and J lost 0 bases; unmatched junction nucleotides: 4. The CDR3 here is CATWTGGHQETQYF. CDR3 sequence (DNA): TGTGCCACCTGGACAGGGGGCCACCAAGAGACCCAGTACTTC.

The rearrangement links TRBV28 to TRBJ2-7; D is ambiguous. Trimming left V 6 bases short and J 4 bases short, with 4 bases between. The CDR3 extends over 10 amino acids. In germline, CDR1 is MDHEN, CDR2 SYDVKM. CDR3 bases: TGTGCCAGCAGGGGATACGAGCAGTACTTC. This codes for CASRGYEQYF.

The rearrangement links TRBV11-2 to TRBJ2-7; TRBD2 aligns across 7 bases. CDR1 is SGHAT, CDR2 FQNNGV, per germline. Unmatched junction bases numbered 12, after V lost 3 bases and J lost 4 bases. The CDR3 extends over 16 amino acids. The DNA of the CDR3 is TGTGCCAGCAGCTTGGGAACTAGCGTCCCCAGTTACGAGCAGTACTTC. As protein: CASSLGTSVPSYEQYF.

This chain uses TRBV6-5 with TRBJ2-7, with D possibly called TRBD1 or TRBD2 (5 bases each). Between the trimmed V and J ends, which lost 6 bases and 0 bases, there was a span of 12 bases. There are 14 residues in the CDR3. Germline values: CDR1 MNHEY, CDR2 SVGAGI. The CDR3 bases are TGTGCCAGCAGCCTCCGGGGCCTCTCCTACGAGCAGTACTTC. Protein: CASSLRGLSYEQYF.

The V gene is TRBV5-5, the J gene TRBJ1-2; D is ambiguous. The CDR3 has 15 residues. V lost 1 base and J 5 bases, leaving 15 bases between the germline ends. Germline assignment: CDR1 SGHKS and CDR2 YYEKEE (reference sequence). The CDR3 DNA reads as TGTGCCAGCAGCTTGACGGATGGCCTGGCATATGGCTACACCTTC. Protein product: CASSLTDGLAYGYTF.

The chain has TRBV5-4 and TRBJ2-5; D is unresolved. Germline assignment: CDR1 SGHNT and CDR2 YYREEE (reference sequence). Trimming stripped 1 base from V and 4 bases from J, with 11 bases between. The CDR3 runs 14 residues. The CDR3 here is CASSLHPRGETQYF. The DNA for the CDR3 is TGTGCCAGCAGCTTGCACCCACGCGGAGAGACCCAGTACTTC.

The rearrangement joins TRBV6-5 to TRBJ2-1; D remains ambiguous. CDR1 is MNHEY and CDR2 is SVGAGI in the germline V gene. The CDR3 is 13 residues long. V shed 2 bases and J shed 10 bases, with 12 bases lying between them. For the CDR3, the DNA is TGTGCCAGCAGTTACATGGGCCAACTGGAGCAGTTCTTC. Encoded protein: CASSYMGQLEQFF.

In regard to this clone: Given a much more abundant clone one base away, this may be a read error. Other DNA sequences in this specimen translate into the identical CDR3. The chain uses TRBV5-6 and TRBJ1-5; D unresolved. CDR1 is SGHDT and CDR2 is YYEEEE in the germline V gene. Deletions cut 0 bases from V and 5 bases from J, with 3 bases between. CDR3 length equals 12 residues. The DNA of the CDR3 is TGTGCCAGCAGCTTGGGCGATCAGCCCCAGCATTTT. Its translation is CASSLGDQPQHF. The variable domain in full, completed from reference TRBV5-6 and TRBJ1-5, reads DAGVTQSPTHLIKTRGQQVTLRCSPKSGHDTVSWYQQALGQGPQFIFQYYEEEERQRGNFPDRFSGHQFPNYSSELNVNALLLGDSALYLCASSLGDQPQHFGDGTRLSIL.

Details on this clone: The identical CDR3 is also encoded by other nucleotide sequences in the sample. This chain joins TRBV28 and TRBJ1-2; a weak D match, TRBD1 (6 bases). V lost 2 bases and J 3 bases, leaving 10 bases between the germline ends. CDR1 MDHEN and CDR2 SYDVKM come from the germline V gene. The CDR3 loop spans 14 amino acids. The CDR3 protein is CASSLRGTDYGYTF. In nucleotides, the CDR3 is TGTGCCAGCAGTTTAAGGGGGACGGACTATGGCTACACCTTC.

As for this clone: This sample also contains other DNA sequences that code for the same CDR3. The chain combines TRBV10-3 with TRBJ2-6; no reliable D call. The CDR3 consists of 16 residues. V was shortened by 0 bases and J by 2 bases, with 8 bases between the two germline ends. Germline V gene data show CDR1 as ENHRY and CDR2 as SYGVKD. The CDR3 nucleotides read TGTGCCATCAGTGAGTCGAAGGGCGCTGGGGCCAACGTCCTGACTTTC. Translation gives CAISESKGAGANVLTF.

The chain combines TRBV10-1 with TRBJ1-6, with D tentatively TRBD1 (6 bases). V lost 5 bases, J lost 10 bases, and 15 bases lay in between. Germline V CDR1 and CDR2: WNHNN, SYGVQD (reference sequence). This CDR3 is built from 14 residues. Written as DNA, the CDR3 is TGCGCCAGCAGTCCCAGGGGTTTCGGATCACCCCTCCACTTT. Amino acids: CASSPRGFGSPLHF.

This clone was counted a single time. This chain links TRBV30 with TRBJ2-7, with 7 bases lining up with TRBD2. The CDR3 is made up of 13 amino acids. Looked up from germline, CDR1 is GTSNPN and CDR2 is SVGIG (reference sequence). With V trimmed by 4 bases and J by 1 base, 4 bases remained unmatched. CDR3 DNA sequence: TGTGCCTGGAAGGCTAGCGGTTCCTACGAGCAGTACTTC. As protein: CAWKASGSYEQYF.

The J gene is TRBJ2-7, the V gene TRBV5-1, with TRBD2 identical over 8 bases. Germline-derived CDR1 and CDR2 are SGHRS and YFSETQ. The CDR3 is 15 amino acids. V lost 1 base, J lost 1 base, and 4 bases stayed unmatched. DNA of the CDR3: TGCGCCAGCAGCTTGCGAGCGGGGGAGTCCTACGAGCAGTACTTC. This sequence encodes CASSLRAGESYEQYF.

The V and J genes are TRBV6-1 and TRBJ1-1; D uncertain. The CDR3 is 14 residues long. Germline V gene sequence: CDR1 MNHNS, CDR2 SASEGT. With 2 bases removed from V and 1 base from J, the gap between germline ends came to 8 bases. The CDR3 is CASSEWPSNTEAFF. The CDR3 coding sequence is TGTGCCAGCAGTGAATGGCCGTCGAACACTGAAGCTTTCTTT.

The V gene is TRBV5-1, the J gene TRBJ2-7; maybe TRBD1 (5 bases). Germline V gene sequence: CDR1 SGHRS, CDR2 YFSETQ. The CDR3 totals 13 residues. Trimming left V 0 bases short and J 6 bases short, with 10 bases between. The CDR3 coding sequence is TGCGCCAGCAGCTTGGCCAAGGGGATCGAGCAGTACTTC. This sequence encodes CASSLAKGIEQYF.

The J gene is TRBJ2-7, the V gene TRBV2; D is ambiguous. The CDR3 extends over 14 amino acids. Trimming cost V 4 bases and J 0 bases, with 10 bases left between them. Germline V gene data show CDR1 as SNHLY and CDR2 as FYNNEI. The CDR3 loop is CASSGVPSSYEQYF. The CDR3, as DNA: TGTGCCAGCAGTGGGGTACCGAGCTCCTACGAGCAGTACTTC.

The chain carries TRBV9 and TRBJ1-2; TRBD1 might be the D (6 bases). The CDR3 is made up of 15 amino acids. The germline CDR1 and CDR2 sequences are SGDLS and YYNGEE. Trimming stripped 0 bases from V and 6 bases from J, with 15 bases between. In nucleotides, the CDR3 is TGTGCCAGCAGCGTAGAAGGATGGACAGATGATGGCTACACCTTC. Translated, it gives CASSVEGWTDDGYTF.

The chain links TRBV7-9 to TRBJ2-1; D not resolved. Per germline, CDR1 SEHNR and CDR2 FQNEAQ (reference sequence). V shed 4 bases and J shed 8 bases, with 12 bases lying between them. CDR3 length: 13 amino acids. CDR3 DNA: TGTGCCAGCAGCTCACGGGTTTTGGATGAGCAGTTCTTC. Its protein is CASSSRVLDEQFF.

The chain carries TRBV6-6 and TRBJ2-2; 7 positions match TRBD1. Germline assignment: CDR1 MNHNY and CDR2 SVGAGI (reference sequence). The CDR3 length is 15 residues. Unmatched junction bases numbered 6, after V lost 2 bases and J lost 6 bases. As DNA, the CDR3 is TGTGCCAGCAGTTACGTCGACAGGGTGGCCGGGGAGCTGTTTTTT. It translates to CASSYVDRVAGELFF.

V and J are TRBV5-6 and TRBJ2-7; 14 bases fit TRBD2. This CDR3 spans 16 amino acids. The germline V gene encodes CDR1 SGHDT and CDR2 YYEEEE. V was clipped by 4 bases and J by 3 bases; unmatched bases: 6. The CDR3 protein is CASSPPGTSGGYEQYF. The CDR3 DNA sequence: TGTGCCAGCAGCCCGCCCGGGACTAGCGGGGGCTACGAGCAGTACTTC.

The DNA of the CDR3 is TGTGCCAGCAGCCTACTACTAGCGGGTAGCTACGAGCAGTACTTC. It translates to CASSLLLAGSYEQYF. The chain uses TRBV7-9 and TRBJ2-7, with 9 nucleotides matching TRBD2. The CDR3 has 15 amino acids. Trimming removed 5 bases from V and 3 bases from J; junction bases left unmatched: 8. Germline V gene data show CDR1 as SEHNR and CDR2 as FQNEAQ (reference sequence).

The chain has TRBV7-8 and TRBJ2-7, with TRBD2 matching 8 bases. With 3 bases clipped from V and 4 bases from J, the junction kept 8 bases outside the gene matches. CDR1 and CDR2 from the germline V gene are SGHVS and FQNEAQ. This CDR3 contains 15 residues. In nucleotides, the CDR3 is TGTGCCAGCAGCTTTGATAGCGGGGTAGGTTACGAGCAGTACTTC. Protein sequence: CASSFDSGVGYEQYF.

CDR3 residues: CASSLSSVNEQFF. The DNA for the CDR3 is TGTGCCAGCAGTCTTAGCTCGGTCAATGAGCAGTTCTTC. The chain recombines TRBV27 with TRBJ2-1; D uncertain. Germline V CDR1 and CDR2: MNHEY, SMNVEV (reference sequence). This CDR3 comprises 13 residues. With 5 bases removed from V and 6 bases from J, the gap between germline ends came to 11 bases.

The V gene is TRBV6-5, the J gene TRBJ1-1; D unclear. The CDR3 contains 13 residues. Germline V lookup: CDR1 MNHEY, CDR2 SVGAGI. The germline V and J ends were trimmed by 0 bases and 4 bases, with 6 bases remaining between them. In DNA form, the CDR3 reads TGTGCCAGCAGTTACTCTTCTATCACTGAAGCTTTCTTT. Amino acid sequence: CASSYSSITEAFF.

This clone was seen once. V gene TRBV7-9 combines with J gene TRBJ2-2; D is unresolved. The V end lost 5 bases, the J end lost 5 bases, and 12 bases lay between the germline ends. This CDR3 contains 14 residues. Per germline, CDR1 SEHNR and CDR2 FQNEAQ (reference sequence). The CDR3 sequence: CASSPQLGTGELFF. CDR3 DNA: TGTGCCAGCAGCCCCCAGCTGGGGACCGGGGAGCTGTTTTTT.

The chain uses TRBV27 and TRBJ2-1; D is possibly TRBD1 (6 bases). Germline V gives CDR1 MNHEY, CDR2 SMNVEV (reference sequence). V lost 7 bases and J 4 bases, leaving 14 bases between the germline ends. CDR3 length: 14 residues. CDR3 amino acids: CASTAGTRYNEQFF. The DNA for the CDR3 is TGTGCCAGCACCGCCGGGACACGATACAATGAGCAGTTCTTC.

V and J are TRBV27 and TRBJ1-1; no clear D. The V gene's germline CDR1 is MNHEY and CDR2 SMNVEV (reference sequence). This CDR3 comprises 14 residues. Between the trimmed V and J ends, which lost 0 bases and 3 bases, there was a span of 8 bases. The CDR3 DNA is TGTGCCAGCAGTTTATCGAGTTGGGACACTGAAGCTTTCTTT. It encodes CASSLSSWDTEAFF.